Following are 21 T cell receptor beta chains from one sample sequenced in a study of blood T cell repertoires in COVID-19. TCRdb keeps only in-frame clones here, not all; method: immunoSEQ multiplex PCR. This sample has a few hundred thousand clones, with 88% found just once. The sequencing sample was made of peripheral blood. These receptors were taken from a woman between 25 and 40 years old with acute or convalescent COVID-19.

CDR3 bases: TGCGCCAGCAGCTTTTTAGGACAGGGGAACACTGAAGCTTTCTTT. It codes for CASSFLGQGNTEAFF. This chain joins TRBV5-1 and TRBJ1-1; 8 positions agree with TRBD1. The CDR3 is made up of 15 amino acids. V was clipped by 2 bases and J by 1 base; unmatched bases: 4. Germline V lookup: CDR1 SGHRS, CDR2 YFSETQ. The full variable domain, with the rest looked up from reference TRBV5-1 and TRBJ1-1, is KAGVTQTPRYLIKTRGQQVTLSCSPISGHRSVSWYQQTPGQGLQFLFEYFSETQRNKGNFPGRFSGRQFSNSRSEMNVSTLELGDSALYLCASSFLGQGNTEAFFGQGTRLTVV.

Only one count was recorded for this clone. The chain links TRBV7-5 to TRBJ1-2; the table names TRBD1, a call not compared with the DNA. TRBV7-5 is described as a pseudogene. The CDR3 length is 18 residues. The CDR3 protein is CARSLTTPTGFGSYGYTF. The CDR3 DNA sequence: TGTGCCAGAAGCTTAACTACACCAACAGGGTTTGGAAGCTATGGCTACACCTTC.

CDR3: CASSYNRGMDGYTF. The CDR3 coding sequence is TGTGCCAGCAGTTACAACAGGGGAATGGATGGCTACACCTTC. The chain combines TRBV6-2 or TRBV6-3 with TRBJ1-2; 7 bases line up with TRBD1. CDR3 size: 14 residues. The germline V gene has CDR1 MNHEY and CDR2 SVGEGT. V was pared by 2 bases and J by 6 bases, with 6 bases of the junction left unmatched.

The chain employs TRBV7-2 and TRBJ2-7; D may be TRBD2 (5 bases). V lost 2 bases to trimming and J lost 5 bases, with 13 bases between them. Per the germline V gene, CDR1 is SGHTA and CDR2 is FQGNSA. This CDR3 spans 14 amino acids. The CDR3 sequence is CASSLRLPKNEQYF. CDR3 in DNA: TGTGCCAGCAGCTTACGACTACCCAAGAACGAGCAGTACTTC.

This chain uses TRBV6-6 with TRBJ1-5; 7 nucleotides match TRBD1. V was clipped by 2 bases and J by 13 bases; unmatched bases: 2. The CDR3 runs to 11 residues. Germline V gene lookup returns CDR1 MNHNY and CDR2 SVGAGI (reference sequence). In nucleotides, the CDR3 is TGTGCCAGCAGTTACGGGACAGAACAGCATTTT. Its translation: CASSYGTEQHF.

The V call is TRBV11-2, the J call TRBJ2-3; 8 nucleotides line up with TRBD2. Germline CDR1 and CDR2: SGHAT and FQNNGV. The CDR3 sequence is 18 residues long. V shed 1 base and J 2 bases; nucleotides not matched to a gene: 11. CDR3 DNA sequence: TGTGCCAGCAGCTTAGGGACCGCGGGAGGCCTACACACAGATACGCAGTATTTT. The encoded protein is CASSLGTAGGLHTDTQYF.

The rearrangement joins TRBV7-9 to TRBJ2-3; 11 bases fit TRBD2. The CDR3 consists of 18 residues. Germline V gene lookup returns CDR1 SEHNR and CDR2 FQNEAQ (reference sequence). The trim removed 2 bases at V and 13 bases at J, leaving 20 bases unmatched. The CDR3 loop reads CASSLRDTSGRIGIGKYF. Written as DNA, the CDR3 is TGTGCCAGCAGCTTACGGGACACTAGCGGGAGAATCGGAATCGGGAAGTATTTT.

V usage is TRBV20-1 and J usage is TRBJ1-2; D is perhaps TRBD1 (6 bases). Trimming cost V 3 bases and J 8 bases, with 16 bases left between them. The CDR3 is 13 amino acids. CDR1 is DFQATT and CDR2 is SNEGSKA in the germline V gene (reference sequence). CDR3 sequence reads: CSASAGVGRGYTF. The CDR3 nucleotides are TGCAGTGCTAGTGCAGGGGTGGGTAGGGGCTACACCTTC.

Only a few counts were recorded for this clone. The J gene is TRBJ2-7, the V gene TRBV3-1 (or the pseudogene TRBV3-2); D uncertain. CDR1 is LGHDT and CDR2 is YNNKEL in the germline V gene (reference sequence). Trimming removed 0 bases from V and 0 bases from J, with 12 bases in between. This CDR3 has 16 residues. The CDR3 nucleotides are TGTGCCAGCAGCCAAGATTTAAACTTACCCTCCTACGAGCAGTACTTC. Amino acids: CASSQDLNLPSYEQYF.

In DNA form, the CDR3 reads TGTGCCAGCAGCTCTCCGGGACAGGGCTATGGCTACACCTTC. This gives the protein CASSSPGQGYGYTF. This chain connects TRBV11-1 to TRBJ1-2; 9 bases line up with TRBD1. Germline loops: CDR1 SGHAT, CDR2 FQDESV (reference sequence). The V and J ends lost 4 bases and 4 bases, in that order; junction bases with no gene match: 4. CDR3 length equals 14 residues.

The chain is built from TRBV9 and TRBJ2-3, with D perhaps matching TRBD2 (6 bases). The CDR3 is 16 amino acids. Germline CDR1 reads SGDLS; CDR2 reads YYNGEE. V was clipped by 3 bases and J by 3 bases, with 17 bases between them. CDR3 protein: CASSAGLGLATDTQYF. CDR3 in DNA: TGTGCCAGCAGCGCGGGACTGGGCCTAGCAACAGATACGCAGTATTTT.

The chain is built from TRBV5-1 and TRBJ2-5, with 9 bases aligning to TRBD2. From germline, CDR1 is SGHRS and CDR2 YFSETQ. The ends lost 6 bases at V and 4 bases at J; junction bases unmatched: 10. The CDR3 is 15 amino acids. CDR3 sequence (DNA): TGCGCCAGCACCGCGGGAGGGGGGCGAGTAGAGACCCAGTACTTC. Protein product: CASTAGGGRVETQYF.

The gene calls are TRBV11-2 and TRBJ2-1; 10 bases map to TRBD2. The CDR3 is 17 residues long. V trimming: 5 bases; J trimming: 2 bases; junction bases outside the gene matches: 9. Germline V gene lookup returns CDR1 SGHAT and CDR2 FQNNGV. The CDR3 coding sequence is TGTGCCAGCAGCCCGGGTTCTAGCGGGGGTACCTACAATGAGCAGTTCTTC. As protein: CASSPGSSGGTYNEQFF. Full variable domain (remainder filled in from reference TRBV11-2 and TRBJ2-1): EAGVAQSPRYKIIEKRQSVAFWCNPISGHATLYWYQQILGQGPKLLIQFQNNGVVDDSQLPKDRFSAERLKGVDSTLKIQPAKLEDSAVYLCASSPGSSGGTYNEQFFGPGTRLTVL.

This chain uses TRBV5-1 with TRBJ2-4, with TRBD1 matching 9 bases. The CDR3 sequence is 16 residues long. V lost 4 bases, J lost 5 bases, and 10 bases stayed unmatched. CDR1 and CDR2 from the germline V gene are SGHRS and YFSETQ. The CDR3 reads CASSRRDRAGENIQYF. The DNA of the CDR3 is TGCGCCAGCAGCCGGCGGGACAGGGCTGGGGAAAACATTCAGTACTTC. The variable domain in full, with the rest retrieved from reference TRBV5-1 and TRBJ2-4, is KAGVTQTPRYLIKTRGQQVTLSCSPISGHRSVSWYQQTPGQGLQFLFEYFSETQRNKGNFPGRFSGRQFSNSRSEMNVSTLELGDSALYLCASSRRDRAGENIQYFGAGTRLSVL.

The chain employs TRBV27 and TRBJ1-5; D gene unclear. V was shortened by 5 bases and J by 8 bases, with 19 bases between the two germline ends. The CDR3 spans 15 residues. Germline-derived CDR1 and CDR2 are MNHEY and SMNVEV (reference sequence). DNA of the CDR3: TGTGCCAGCAGTCCCCACCACATGGTTGGTAAGCCCCAGCATTTT. This sequence encodes CASSPHHMVGKPQHF.

The chain recombines TRBV5-4 with TRBJ2-7; 9 bases match TRBD1. Looked up from germline, CDR1 is SGHNT and CDR2 is YYREEE (reference sequence). Trimming cost V 4 bases and J 2 bases; bases outside gene matches: 7. The CDR3 consists of 15 residues. CDR3 region: CASSLGQGHPYEQYF. CDR3 sequence (DNA): TGTGCCAGCAGCCTCGGACAGGGGCACCCCTACGAGCAGTACTTC.

This sequence joins TRBV14 and TRBJ2-7; possibly TRBD2 for D (5 bases). Germline CDR1 and CDR2: SGHDN and FVKESK. V lost 4 bases and J lost 5, with 15 bases in between. The CDR3 consists of 14 residues. The CDR3 nucleotides are TGTGCCAGCAGCCCAACTAGTATAGTGAACGAGCAGTACTTC. Protein: CASSPTSIVNEQYF.

This chain joins TRBV19 and TRBJ2-2; 8 bases map to TRBD1. The V gene's germline CDR1 is LNHDA and CDR2 SQIVND (reference sequence). V trimming: 8 bases; J trimming: 5 bases; junction bases outside the gene matches: 1. This CDR3 is 12 amino acids long. The CDR3 loop reads CASYRGTGELFF. CDR3 in DNA: TGTGCCAGTTACAGGGGGACCGGGGAGCTGTTTTTT.

This chain connects TRBV6-2 or TRBV6-3 to TRBJ2-1; 13 bases fit TRBD2. The germline V gene has CDR1 MNHEY and CDR2 SVGEGT. CDR3 size: 15 residues. Germline trimming cut 6 bases from V and 10 bases from J; bases unmatched to any gene: 9. DNA of the CDR3: TGTGCCAGCAGCCAGGGACTAGCGGGATCAGGGGAGCAGTTCTTC. Protein product: CASSQGLAGSGEQFF.

The chain combines TRBV18 with TRBJ2-7; 8 bases match TRBD1. V lost 4 bases to trimming and J lost 13 bases; unmatched junction nucleotides: 15. Germline CDR1 and CDR2: KGHSH and LQKENI. The CDR3 runs 14 residues. The CDR3 DNA follows: TGTGCCAGCTCACGGCGCCAGGGACAGGCTAACCTTTACTTC. Translated: CASSRRQGQANLYF.

Note on this clone: Distinct nucleotide sequences in the sample also encode this CDR3. The J gene is TRBJ2-7, the V gene TRBV14, with 7 bases identical to TRBD2. This CDR3 has 14 amino acids. Germline trimming cut 3 bases from V and 3 bases from J; bases unmatched to any gene: 5. Per the germline V gene, CDR1 is SGHDN and CDR2 is FVKESK. CDR3 in amino acids: CASSQGPGGYEQYF. DNA of the CDR3: TGTGCCAGCAGCCAGGGACCGGGAGGCTACGAGCAGTACTTC.